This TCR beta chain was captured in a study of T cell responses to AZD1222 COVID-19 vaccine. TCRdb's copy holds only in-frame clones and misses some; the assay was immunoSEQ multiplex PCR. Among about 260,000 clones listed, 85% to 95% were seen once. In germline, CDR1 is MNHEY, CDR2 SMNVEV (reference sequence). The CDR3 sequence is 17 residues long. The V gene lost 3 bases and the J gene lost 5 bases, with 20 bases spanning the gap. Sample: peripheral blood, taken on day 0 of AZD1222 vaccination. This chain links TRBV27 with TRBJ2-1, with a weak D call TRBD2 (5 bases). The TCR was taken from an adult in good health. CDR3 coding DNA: TGTGCCAGCAGTTTTCCGGGCATAACCCCCGGGGACAATGAGCAGTTCTTC. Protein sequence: CASSFPGITPGDNEQFF.